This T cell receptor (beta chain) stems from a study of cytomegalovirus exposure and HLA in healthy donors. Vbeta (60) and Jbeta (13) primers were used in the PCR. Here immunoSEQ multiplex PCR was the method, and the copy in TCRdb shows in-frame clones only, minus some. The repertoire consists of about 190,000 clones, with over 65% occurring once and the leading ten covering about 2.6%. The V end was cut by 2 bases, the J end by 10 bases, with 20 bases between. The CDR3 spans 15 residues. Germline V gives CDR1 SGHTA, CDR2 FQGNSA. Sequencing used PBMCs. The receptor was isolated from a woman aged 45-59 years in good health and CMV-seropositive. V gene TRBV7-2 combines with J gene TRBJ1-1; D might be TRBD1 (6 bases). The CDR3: CASSLPPGGAEIAFF. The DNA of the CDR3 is TGTGCCAGCAGCTTACCCCCGGGGGGCGCAGAGATAGCTTTCTTT.